A selection of T cell receptor beta chains follows, all from one sample in a study of shared clonotypes between healthy human individuals. Profiling relied on immunoSEQ multiplex PCR, and the TCRdb table lists in-frame clones only, not all of them. In the table there are just over 2,000,000 clones, 90% to 95% of which are singletons. Material: naive CD4+ T cells sorted from blood. These receptors came from a man aged 18 to 30 in good health. Both conserved end residues are trimmed from each CDR3.

TRBV27	TRBJ2-1	ASSFVQSNEQF
TRBV28	TRBJ2-2	ASTSGWGTDTGELF
TRBV5-1	TRBJ2-3	ASSSTPRGPTDTQY
TRBV7-8	TRBJ2-3	ASSLREGTDTQY
TRBV2	TRBJ1-3	ASRDSSGNTIY
TRBV30	TRBJ1-6	AWSQLGTGESSSYNSPLH
TRBV5-1	TRBJ2-5	ASSLGQAIQETQY
TRBV5-4	TRBJ1-1	ASSFRGPMNTEAF
TRBV18	TRBJ1-1	ASSPPASSNTEAF
TRBV19	TRBJ2-3	ASSPADRSTDTQY
TRBV9	TRBJ2-3	ASSVTSGGFTDTQY
TRBV11-2	TRBJ1-5	ASGQGINQPQH
TRBV28	TRBJ1-5	ASSLYRSINQPQH
TRBV28	TRBJ2-7	ASSPPLTSGSSYEQY
TRBV21-1	TRBJ2-5	ASSKEGLAGGWKETQY
TRBV5-8	TRBJ1-5	ASSLVRGNQPQH
TRBV7-8	TRBJ2-7	ASSYSGLGKNYEQY
TRBV28	TRBJ1-4	ASSLRGQGPTNEKLF
TRBV14	TRBJ1-2	ASSQGYGYT
TRBV27	TRBJ1-1	ASSPFPTVNTEAF
TRBV20-1	TRBJ2-5	SAREAETQY
TRBV2	TRBJ1-1	ASREQGMNTEAF
TRBV2	TRBJ2-4	ASRDRAAKNIQY
TRBV2	TRBJ2-1	ASSENGLF
TRBV6-1	TRBJ1-4	ASSAASTNEKLF
TRBV27	TRBJ2-7	ASSSTSGRSGYEQY
TRBV6-1	TRBJ2-2	ASSAIRTGANTGELF
TRBV2	TRBJ1-5	ASSRAASNQPQH
TRBV2	TRBJ2-5	ASSQAGMGETQY
TRBV18	TRBJ2-5	ASSPRPGETQY
TRBV6-5	TRBJ2-7	ATKERGGNEQY
TRBV6-1	TRBJ2-7	ASSVGVPSYEQY
TRBV4-2	TRBJ1-1	ASSSGQATNTEAF
TRBV30	TRBJ1-1	AWQGDTEAF
TRBV4-2	TRBJ2-7	ASSQDKGPAGAYEQY